One sample yielded the 24 T cell receptor beta chains listed below, sequenced in a study of blood T cell repertoires in COVID-19 (dated by TCRdb to the early 2020s). Libraries were prepared through the immunoSEQ multiplex PCR assay. TCRdb provides this immuneACCESS table in a form limited to in-frame rearrangements. Some clones are lacking; in checked studies, under half of them reflect an unresolved V gene, and why the rest are absent is not known. The sample contains fewer than 200,000 clones, 80% to 90% of them found a single time. The ten largest account for under 8.5% of the sample. The material sequenced was peripheral blood. The receptors derive from a man in his forties or fifties who had recovered from COVID-19.

This rearrangement joins TRBV7-9 to TRBJ1-5; D not certain. Trimming pared 6 bases from V and 3 bases from J, leaving 18 bases between. CDR3 length: 16 residues. Looked up from germline, CDR1 is SEHNR and CDR2 is FQNEAQ (reference sequence). This CDR3 reads CASSPAGSVSNQPQHF. Here the CDR3 DNA reads TGTGCCAGCAGTCCAGCGGGGTCGGTTTCCAATCAGCCCCAGCATTTT.

This chain uses TRBV4-3 with TRBJ2-3; 12 positions match TRBD2. Trimming removed 0 bases from V and 3 bases from J; junction bases left unmatched: 10. Germline V CDR1 and CDR2: LGHNA, YSLEER. There are 19 residues in the CDR3. Here the CDR3 DNA reads TGCGCCAGCAGCCAAGATATACTAGCGGGGGGCCGTGAAACAGATACGCAGTATTTT. Protein product: CASSQDILAGGRETDTQYF.

The chain has TRBV7-2 and TRBJ2-2; TRBD2 matches at 13 bases. V gave up 2 bases and J gave up 7 bases; unmatched junction bases: 4. This CDR3 contains 16 residues. Germline V gene data show CDR1 as SGHTA and CDR2 as FQGNSA. The DNA for the CDR3 is TGTGCCAGCAGCTTAACTAGCGGGGGGGCCCTCGGGGAGCTGTTTTTT. The encoded protein is CASSLTSGGALGELFF.

The V gene is TRBV7-6, the J gene TRBJ2-1, with 9 bases fitting TRBD1. CDR1 SGHVS and CDR2 FNYEAQ come from the germline V gene. CDR3 length: 16 residues. J was trimmed by 7 bases and V by 5 bases; bases with no gene match: 12. The CDR3 nucleotides are TGTGCCAGCAGCAAACCCGGGACAGGGAGTAGGAATGAGCAGTTCTTC. This gives the protein CASSKPGTGSRNEQFF.

The genes are TRBV24-1 and TRBJ2-2; D ambiguous. V was clipped by 5 bases and J by 3 bases, with 15 bases between them. The germline V gene encodes CDR1 KGHDR and CDR2 SFDVKD. There are 16 residues in the CDR3. The CDR3 loop is CATSGLMKADTGELFF. DNA of the CDR3: TGTGCCACCAGTGGGCTTATGAAGGCGGACACCGGGGAGCTGTTTTTT.

This chain uses TRBV9 with TRBJ1-5, with D tentatively TRBD1 (6 bases). The CDR3 is made up of 19 amino acids. Trimming pared 0 bases from V and 0 bases from J, leaving 19 bases between. The germline CDR1 and CDR2 sequences are SGDLS and YYNGEE. CDR3 region: CASSVAGQGSIDSNQPQHF. The CDR3 coding sequence is TGTGCCAGCAGCGTAGCCGGGCAGGGGTCGATCGATAGCAATCAGCCCCAGCATTTT.

The CDR3 loop is CASSSSGTANYGYTF. In nucleotides, the CDR3 is TGTGCCAGCAGTTCTTCAGGGACAGCTAACTATGGCTACACCTTC. The V gene is TRBV6-6, the J gene TRBJ1-2; the match to TRBD1 covers 7 bases. CDR3 length equals 15 residues. J gave up 0 bases and V 4 bases, and 5 bases lay outside the gene matches. The germline V gene encodes CDR1 MNHNY and CDR2 SVGAGI (reference sequence).

The genes are TRBV9 and TRBJ2-6, with D hard to call. V shed 7 bases and J shed 6 bases, with 11 bases lying between them. CDR3 size: 13 residues. The germline CDR1 and CDR2 sequences are SGDLS and YYNGEE. CDR3 sequence: CASADLAANVLTF. CDR3 DNA sequence: TGTGCCAGCGCGGATCTGGCGGCCAACGTCCTGACTTTC. Full variable domain (outside the CDR3, taken from reference TRBV9 and TRBJ2-6): DSGVTQTPKHLITATGQRVTLRCSPRSGDLSVYWYQQSLDQGLQFLIQYYNGEERAKGNILERFSAQQFPDLHSELNLSSLELGDSALYFCASADLAANVLTFGAGSRLTVL.

On this clone: This specimen includes other DNA sequences encoding the same CDR3. The chain recombines TRBV19 with TRBJ2-7; D might be TRBD1 (5 bases). The CDR3 is 14 amino acids. CDR1 and CDR2 from the germline V gene are LNHDA and SQIVND (reference sequence). Trimming stripped 3 bases from V and 5 bases from J, with 14 bases between. The CDR3 DNA follows: TGTGCCAGTAGTATGGGGCAGGGTACCCACGAGCAGTACTTC. It yields the protein CASSMGQGTHEQYF.

This rearrangement joins TRBV6-5 to TRBJ1-2; 9 nucleotides line up with TRBD1. Germline V gene lookup returns CDR1 MNHEY and CDR2 SVGAGI. V lost 4 bases and J lost 8; bases outside the gene matches: 8. CDR3 length: 14 amino acids. The CDR3 sequence is CASSSLTGGQGYTF. CDR3 bases: TGTGCCAGCAGTTCCTTGACAGGGGGGCAAGGCTACACCTTC.

V usage is TRBV4-3 and J usage is TRBJ1-1; a weak D match, TRBD1 (5 bases). The CDR3 is 14 residues long. Germline loops: CDR1 LGHNA, CDR2 YSLEER. Trimming stripped 4 bases from V and 2 bases from J, with 11 bases between. The CDR3 DNA sequence: TGCGCCAGCAGCCGCCGAAGGGGTAACACTGAAGCTTTCTTT. This sequence encodes CASSRRRGNTEAFF.

J is TRBJ2-6 and V is TRBV6-2 or TRBV6-3; maybe TRBD1 (6 bases). The CDR3 has 17 amino acids. V dropped 2 bases and J dropped 0 bases, with 11 bases sitting between them. Germline V gives CDR1 MNHEY, CDR2 SVGEGT. CDR3 DNA: TGTGCCAGCAGTTACGGGAGAGGGGGCTCTGGGGCCAACGTCCTGACTTTC. Its translation: CASSYGRGGSGANVLTF.

The chain employs TRBV9 and TRBJ1-6; possibly TRBD1 for D (6 bases). The CDR3 has 15 amino acids. Trimming cost V 3 bases and J 7 bases, with 14 bases left between them. CDR1 SGDLS and CDR2 YYNGEE come from the germline V gene. CDR3 loop: CASSATGTPNSPLHF. For the CDR3, the DNA is TGTGCCAGCAGCGCCACCGGGACACCCAATTCACCCCTCCACTTT.

This chain connects TRBV2 to TRBJ2-3; D remains ambiguous. The CDR3 runs 11 residues. The germline V and J ends were trimmed by 1 base and 8 bases, with 4 bases remaining between them. Per the germline V gene, CDR1 is SNHLY and CDR2 is FYNNEI. CDR3 nucleotide sequence: TGTGCCAGCAGTGAAGTATCTACGCAGTATTTT. Its translation is CASSEVSTQYF.

The V and J genes are TRBV6-6 and TRBJ1-5; possible D gene TRBD1, 6 bases. The V and J ends lost 7 bases and 5 bases respectively, with 15 bases between them. The CDR3 contains 14 residues. CDR1 is MNHNY, CDR2 SVGAGI, per germline (reference sequence). The CDR3 reads CASKGGGDYQPQHF. The CDR3 DNA reads TGTGCCAGCAAGGGGGGAGGGGACTATCAGCCCCAGCATTTT.

To note about this clone: The germline gene is not matched at one end of the junction; a read error may be the cause. The V gene is TRBV12-3 or TRBV12-4, the J gene TRBJ1-4; the match to TRBD1 covers 10 bases. The CDR3 has 13 residues. CDR3 residues: CASSLRSYGQGVF. CDR3 sequence (DNA): TGTGCCAGCAGTTTACGGTCATATGGACAGGGGGTTTTT.

There are a few counts of this clone. The chain has TRBV11-2 and TRBJ1-1; possible D gene TRBD1, 6 bases. Germline CDR1 reads SGHAT; CDR2 reads FQNNGV. The CDR3 covers 13 residues. Trimming took off 5 bases at V and 3 bases at J, with 10 bases between the two ends. CDR3 residues: CASSTQGYTEAFF. Here the CDR3 DNA reads TGTGCCAGCAGCACCCAGGGGTACACTGAAGCTTTCTTT.

In its sample, this clone was seen once. V gene TRBV19 combines with J gene TRBJ1-1; 8 bases are shared with TRBD1. Germline CDR1 LNHDA, CDR2 SQIVND (reference sequence). After removal of 9 bases from V and 5 bases from J, the junction contained 5 bases not matched to a gene. This CDR3 has 12 amino acids. The CDR3 bases are TGTGCCAGCGCCGACAGGGGAACTGAAGCTTTCTTT. Protein product: CASADRGTEAFF.

This clone was seen once. This sequence joins TRBV5-1 and TRBJ2-2, with D unresolved. The V end was cut by 6 bases, the J end by 2 bases, with 17 bases between. The CDR3 is 16 residues long. From germline, CDR1 is SGHRS and CDR2 YFSETQ. Here the CDR3 reads CASNLPGQPNTGELFF. In DNA, the CDR3 is TGCGCCAGCAACCTACCGGGTCAGCCAAACACCGGGGAGCTGTTTTTT.

A note on this clone: At the DNA level, this CDR3 is encoded by other sequences in the same sample as well. This chain connects TRBV24-1 to TRBJ2-1, with D unclear. V lost 4 bases, J lost 9 bases, and 9 bases lay in between. From germline, CDR1 is KGHDR and CDR2 SFDVKD. This CDR3 contains 12 residues. This CDR3 reads CATSDFSGEQFF. CDR3 nucleotides: TGTGCCACCAGTGACTTCAGTGGTGAGCAGTTCTTC.

The V gene is TRBV28, the J gene TRBJ1-2; D is perhaps TRBD1 (6 bases). The CDR3 is 14 amino acids. CDR1 is MDHEN and CDR2 is SYDVKM in the germline V gene. V dropped 6 bases and J dropped 6 bases, with 17 bases sitting between them. The CDR3 loop reads CASSLGGAMDGYTF. As DNA, the CDR3 is TGTGCCAGCAGCCTGGGGGGGGCGATGGATGGCTACACCTTC.

This chain connects TRBV20-1 to TRBJ1-1; no reliable D call. The CDR3 covers 13 residues. Per the germline V gene, CDR1 is DFQATT and CDR2 is SNEGSKA (reference sequence). The V gene lost 3 bases and the J gene lost 4 bases, with 12 bases spanning the gap. The CDR3 nucleotides read TGCAGTGCTAGTATAGCCTCGAGCACTGAAGCTTTCTTT. This encodes CSASIASSTEAFF.

The gene calls are TRBV30 and TRBJ1-1, with 8 bases fitting TRBD1. CDR3 size: 13 residues. V shed 3 bases, J shed 5 bases, and the junction held 5 bases outside the gene matches. Germline V gives CDR1 GTSNPN, CDR2 SVGIG (reference sequence). CDR3: CAWRGRGPTEAFF. DNA for the CDR3: TGTGCCTGGAGGGGCAGGGGGCCTACTGAAGCTTTCTTT.

This rearrangement joins TRBV4-2 to TRBJ2-3; D possibly corresponds to TRBD2 (6 bases). Germline V gives CDR1 LGHNA, CDR2 YNFKEQ. Trimming took 0 bases from V and 2 from J, leaving 15 bases between them. There are 17 residues in the CDR3. The CDR3 reads CASSQEYGTATTDTQYF. The CDR3 DNA is TGTGCCAGCAGCCAAGAGTACGGGACTGCAACCACAGATACGCAGTATTTT.